A selection of T cell receptor beta chains follows, all from one sample in a study of CD8+ T cells in alopecia areata. The method was immunoSEQ multiplex PCR; TCRdb's version includes in-frame clones alone and lacks a portion of them. Among 110,000 to 150,000 clones listed, around two thirds were seen once. The sample taken for sequencing was CD8+ T cells sorted from blood. These receptor sequences come from a human donor in good health. Each CDR3 is given with its conserved first and last residue. The D gene is left open where the match is weak. Clone size, where shown, is once, few, many, or a class for clones that have expanded.

size | J | V | D | DNA | CDR3
once | TRBJ2-1 | TRBV5-1 | - | TGCGCCAGCAGCTTGGGGGGCGTTAGCTCCTACAATGAGCAGTTCTTC | CASSLGGVSSYNEQFF
- | TRBJ2-2 | TRBV27 | - | TGTGCCAGCAGTCTGCACCAAGGCCCGGGGGTCCCCAGGGAGCTGTTTTTT | CASSLHQGPGVPRELFF
few | TRBJ1-1 | TRBV5-1 | - | TGCGCCAGCAGCGTGGTGGGGACCACTGAAGCTTTCTTT | CASSVVGTTEAFF
- | TRBJ2-2 | TRBV29-1 | - | TGCAGCGTTGAAGTTAAGGTCCCCGGGGAGCTGTTTTTT | CSVEVKVPGELFF
- | TRBJ2-1 | TRBV6-1 | TRBD2 | TGTGCCAGCAGTGAACGGTCGGCGGGACTAGCGAACAATGAGCAGTTCTTC | CASSERSAGLANNEQFF
- | TRBJ2-7 | TRBV29-1 | TRBD1 | TGCAGCGTTGTTGGACAGGGGTACGAGCAGTACTTC | CSVVGQGYEQYF
- | TRBJ2-7 | TRBV7-9 | TRBD2 | TGTGCCAGCAGCTCCCGCGTCTTGAGCGGGGGGACCTACGAGCAGTACTTC | CASSSRVLSGGTYEQYF
- | TRBJ1-2 | TRBV28 | TRBD1 | TGTGCCAGCAGTTTCTTCCCCCCCGGACAGGCGACCTTACTCTACACCTTC | CASSFFPPGQATLLYTF
- | TRBJ2-5 | TRBV27 | - | TGTGCCAGCAGTTTAACCGCGGACCAAGAGACCCAGTACTTC | CASSLTADQETQYF
few | TRBJ2-1 | TRBV28 | TRBD2 | TGTGCCAGCAGTTTATTAGGTAGCGGGGCCAACAATGAGCAGTTCTTC | CASSLLGSGANNEQFF
- | TRBJ1-1 | TRBV29-1 | TRBD1 | TGCAGCGTCACCACAGGGGCGAACACTGAAGCTTTCTTT | CSVTTGANTEAFF
few | TRBJ2-1 | TRBV7-9 | - | TGTGCCAGCAGCTATGACAGTCCATACAATGAGCAGTTCTTC | CASSYDSPYNEQFF
- | TRBJ2-7 | TRBV2 | - | TGTGCCAGCAGTGATTACGAGCAGTACTTC | CASSDYEQYF
few | TRBJ1-1 | TRBV27 | - | TGTGCCAGCAGTTTAAAGGGCGCTGAAGCTTTCTTT | CASSLKGAEAFF
- | TRBJ2-7 | TRBV19 | TRBD2 | TGTGCCAGTAGGACTGACGGGACCGGGACTAGCACCTACGAGCAGTACTTC | CASRTDGTGTSTYEQYF
- | TRBJ2-7 | TRBV20-1 | - | TGCAGTGCAACCCCTAGAGGCGAGCAGTACTTC | CSATPRGEQYF
- | TRBJ1-5 | TRBV2 | - | TGTGCCAGCAGTAGCGCCGGAAATCAGCCCCAGCATTTT | CASSSAGNQPQHF
- | TRBJ2-3 | TRBV6-5 | - | TGTGCCAGCAGTTCCTCGGTAGCGAGCACAGATACGCAGTATTTT | CASSSSVASTDTQYF
- | TRBJ2-5 | TRBV5-6 | TRBD1 | TGTGCCAGCAGCTGGGACAGACAAGAGACCCAGTACTTC | CASSWDRQETQYF
- | TRBJ2-7 | TRBV6-5 | - | TGTGCCAGCAGTATTCAGGGAAACCTCTACGAGCAGTACTTC | CASSIQGNLYEQYF
- | TRBJ2-7 | TRBV6-5 | - | TGTGCCAGCAGTTACTCGGAGGGAGGCCCCTACGAGCAGTACTTC | CASSYSEGGPYEQYF
- | TRBJ1-1 | TRBV7-9 | - | TGTGCCAGCAGCTCTTACCAAGGTGAAGCTTTCTTT | CASSSYQGEAFF
- | TRBJ2-1 | TRBV27 | TRBD1 | TGTGCCAGCAGTTACGGACAGGGCCACAATGAGCAGTTCTTC | CASSYGQGHNEQFF
few | TRBJ1-3 | TRBV5-6 | - | TGTGCCAGCAGCTTGGGACGGTCTGGAAACACCATATATTTT | CASSLGRSGNTIYF
few | TRBJ2-7 | TRBV7-9 | TRBD2 | TGTGCCAGCAGCTTATGGCTAGCGGGAGAATCCTACGAGCAGTACTTC | CASSLWLAGESYEQYF
- | TRBJ2-7 | TRBV29-1 | - | TGCAGCGTTGAAGATCGCCGGACGGAGTCCTACGAGCAGTACTTC | CSVEDRRTESYEQYF